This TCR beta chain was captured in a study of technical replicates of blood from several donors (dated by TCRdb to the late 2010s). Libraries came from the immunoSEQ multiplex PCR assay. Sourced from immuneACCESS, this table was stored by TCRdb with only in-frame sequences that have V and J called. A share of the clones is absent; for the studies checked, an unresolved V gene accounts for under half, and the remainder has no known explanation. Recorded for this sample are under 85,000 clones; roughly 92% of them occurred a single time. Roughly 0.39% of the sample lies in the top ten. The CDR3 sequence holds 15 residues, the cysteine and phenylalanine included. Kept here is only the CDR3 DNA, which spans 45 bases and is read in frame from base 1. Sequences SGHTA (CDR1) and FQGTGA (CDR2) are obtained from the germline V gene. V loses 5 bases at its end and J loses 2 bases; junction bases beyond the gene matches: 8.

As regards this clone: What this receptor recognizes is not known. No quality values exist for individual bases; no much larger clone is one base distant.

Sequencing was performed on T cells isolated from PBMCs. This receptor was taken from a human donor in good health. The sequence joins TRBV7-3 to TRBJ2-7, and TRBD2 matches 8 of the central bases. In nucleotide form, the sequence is TGTGCCAGCAGCGGACCACTAGCGGCTACCTACGAGCAGTACTTC. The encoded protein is CASSGPLAATYEQYF.